This T cell receptor (beta chain) was retrieved from a study of OX40 agonist ivuxolimab in advanced cancers. About the investigation overall: Ivuxolimab was a fully human IgG2 agonistic monoclonal antibody targeting the costimulatory receptor OX40 (CD134). The paper describes the monotherapy dose-escalation part (N of about 57 patients) of the phase I trial of ivuxolimab. A male proportion of roughly 80% and a mean age of roughly 58 years, ranging from about 20 to 79, were recorded for the dose-escalation cohort. Of the approximately 50 patients in dose escalation, around 19 had hepatocellular carcinoma, some 15 had melanoma, 9 had renal cell carcinoma and 9 had head and neck cancer. Intravenous ivuxolimab was administered to patients every 2 weeks at six dose levels: 0.01, 0.1, 0.3, 1.5, 3 and 10 mg/kg. Partial responses occurred in three dose-escalation patients, of whom one had hepatocellular carcinoma and two had cutaneous melanoma. Peripheral TCRbeta sequencing aimed to test whether ivuxolimab altered TCR sequence diversity and caused clonal T-cell expansion. Prior anti-PD-1, anti-PD-L1 or anti-CTLA-4 therapy was permitted, and checkpoint inhibitors had been received by more than 35% of dose-escalation patients.

V drops 2 bases and J drops 7 bases, leaving 18 bases in between. Based on the germline V gene (reference sequence), the CDR1 and CDR2 sequences are GTSNPN and SVGIG. The CDR3 contains 14 residues, cysteine and phenylalanine counted. The entry retains the CDR3 DNA only, 42 bases that are in frame from base 1. Comments on this clone: Which antigen it targets is not known. No much larger clone is present one base from it, and per-base qualities are unavailable.

Broad study findings and their caveats: After ivuxolimab, CD8+ T cells had more expanded clones than CD4+ T cells on average. In the 0.1-3.0 mg/kg groups, partial responders were among the patients with the lowest normalized peripheral clonal expansion, particularly in CD8+ T cells. Low levels of normalized T-cell clonal expansion were also shown by some nonresponding patients. The antigen specificity of the clonally expanded peripheral T cells was not determined. Clonal expansion of both CD4+ and CD8+ blood T cells was observed from baseline to week 6 at doses 0.1 to 3.0 mg/kg.

Patients with autoimmune disease history or receiving systemic immunosuppression were excluded from the trial. Peripheral blood for TCR sequencing was collected from all dose cohorts at baseline, on cycle 4 day 1, and on cycle 7 day 1. Samples came from an open-label, multicenter, first-in-human phase I dose-escalation trial of ivuxolimab. Adults with locally advanced or metastatic melanoma, renal cell carcinoma, hepatocellular carcinoma or head and neck squamous cell carcinoma were enrolled in the trial. CD4+ and CD8+ T cells were sorted separately from peripheral blood before TCR sequencing. Genomic DNA was isolated from the sorted cells so that the TCRbeta CDR3 region could be sequenced. The immunoSEQ Assay was used to sequence the TCRbeta CDR3 regions. The table comes from immuneACCESS by way of TCRdb, which keeps in-frame sequences with V and J called. Part of the clones is missing from these tables; in studies checked, under half for an unresolved V gene and the rest for unknown reasons. The sample includes about 70,000 clones, with roughly 90% observed a single time. The leading ten clones occupy about 1% of the sample.

Sequencing used CD4+ or CD8+ T cells sorted from blood, obtained in a trial of the OX40 agonist ivuxolimab. The source of this sequence is an adult with an advanced solid tumor such as melanoma, head and neck, liver or kidney cancer. The chain was built from TRBV30 and TRBJ2-7; perhaps TRBD1 is the D gene, with 6 bases matching. The DNA is as follows: TGTGCCTGGAGTACAACACAGGGATACGGGGAGCAGTACTTC. The encoded protein is CAWSTTQGYGEQYF.